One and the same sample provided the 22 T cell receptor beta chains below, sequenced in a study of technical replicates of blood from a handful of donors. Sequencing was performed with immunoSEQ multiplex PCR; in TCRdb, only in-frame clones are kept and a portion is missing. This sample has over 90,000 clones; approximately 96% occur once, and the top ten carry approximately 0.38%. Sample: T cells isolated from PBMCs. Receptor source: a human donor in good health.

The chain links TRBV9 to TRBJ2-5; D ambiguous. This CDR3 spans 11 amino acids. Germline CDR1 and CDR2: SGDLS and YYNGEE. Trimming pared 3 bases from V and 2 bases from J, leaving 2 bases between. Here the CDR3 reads CASSAQETQYF. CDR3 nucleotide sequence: TGTGCCAGCAGCGCACAAGAGACCCAGTACTTC.

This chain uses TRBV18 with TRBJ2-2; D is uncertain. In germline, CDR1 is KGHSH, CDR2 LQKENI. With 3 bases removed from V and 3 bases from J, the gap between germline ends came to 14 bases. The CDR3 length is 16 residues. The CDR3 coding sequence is TGTGCCAGCTCACCTTTCGAGACTCCATACACCGGGGAGCTGTTTTTT. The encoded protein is CASSPFETPYTGELFF.

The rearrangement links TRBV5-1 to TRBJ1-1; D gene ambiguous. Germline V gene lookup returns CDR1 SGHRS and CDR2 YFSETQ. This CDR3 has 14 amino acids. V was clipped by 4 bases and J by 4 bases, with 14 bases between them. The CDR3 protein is CASSPIGGGTEAFF. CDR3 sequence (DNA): TGCGCCAGCAGCCCAATCGGTGGCGGCACTGAAGCTTTCTTT.

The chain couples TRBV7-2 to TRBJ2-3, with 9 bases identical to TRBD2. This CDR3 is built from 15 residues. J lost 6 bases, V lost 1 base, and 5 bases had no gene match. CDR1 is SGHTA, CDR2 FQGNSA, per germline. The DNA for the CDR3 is TGTGCCAGCAGCTTAGATGCTAGCGGGACGGATACGCAGTATTTT. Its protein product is CASSLDASGTDTQYF. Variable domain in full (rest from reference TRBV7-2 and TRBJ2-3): GAGVSQSPSNKVTEKGKDVELRCDPISGHTALYWYRQSLGQGLEFLIYFQGNSAPDKSGLPSDRFSAERTGGSVSTLTIQRTQQEDSAVYLCASSLDASGTDTQYFGPGTRLTVL.

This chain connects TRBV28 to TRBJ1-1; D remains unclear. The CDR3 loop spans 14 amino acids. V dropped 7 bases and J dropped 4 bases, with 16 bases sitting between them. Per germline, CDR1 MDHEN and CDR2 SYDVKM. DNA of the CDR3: TGTGCCAGCAACGGGCTGGTGGGAGGCACTGAAGCTTTCTTT. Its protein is CASNGLVGGTEAFF.

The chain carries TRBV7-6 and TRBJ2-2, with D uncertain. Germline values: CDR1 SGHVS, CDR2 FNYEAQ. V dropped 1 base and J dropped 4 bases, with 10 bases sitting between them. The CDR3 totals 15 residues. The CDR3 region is CASSLGQVGTGELFF. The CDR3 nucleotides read TGTGCCAGCAGCTTAGGCCAGGTGGGCACCGGGGAGCTGTTTTTT.

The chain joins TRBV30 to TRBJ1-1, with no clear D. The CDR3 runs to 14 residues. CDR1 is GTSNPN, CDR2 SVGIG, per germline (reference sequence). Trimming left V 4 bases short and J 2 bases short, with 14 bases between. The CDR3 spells CAWTGRAVNTEAFF. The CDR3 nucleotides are TGTGCCTGGACCGGGAGGGCTGTTAACACTGAAGCTTTCTTT.

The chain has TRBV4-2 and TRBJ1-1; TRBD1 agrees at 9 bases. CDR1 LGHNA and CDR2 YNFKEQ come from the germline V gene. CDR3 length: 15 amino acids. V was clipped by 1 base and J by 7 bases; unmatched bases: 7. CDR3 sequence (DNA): TGTGCCAGCAGCCAAGGGGGACAGGGCTTCTATGAAGCTTTCTTT. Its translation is CASSQGGQGFYEAFF.

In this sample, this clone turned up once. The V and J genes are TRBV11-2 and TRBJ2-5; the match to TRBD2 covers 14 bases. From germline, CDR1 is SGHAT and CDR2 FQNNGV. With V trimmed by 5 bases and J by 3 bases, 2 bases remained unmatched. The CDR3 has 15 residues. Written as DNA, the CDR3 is TGTGCCAGCAGCGGGACTAGCGGGAGAGAAGAGACCCAGTACTTC. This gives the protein CASSGTSGREETQYF.

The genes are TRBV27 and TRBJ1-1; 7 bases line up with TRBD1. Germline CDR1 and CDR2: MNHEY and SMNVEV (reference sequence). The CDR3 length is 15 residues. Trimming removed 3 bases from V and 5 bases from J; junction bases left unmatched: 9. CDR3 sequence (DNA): TGTGCCAGCAGTTTTACAGGGGCGGGGGGGACTGAAGCTTTCTTT. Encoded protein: CASSFTGAGGTEAFF.

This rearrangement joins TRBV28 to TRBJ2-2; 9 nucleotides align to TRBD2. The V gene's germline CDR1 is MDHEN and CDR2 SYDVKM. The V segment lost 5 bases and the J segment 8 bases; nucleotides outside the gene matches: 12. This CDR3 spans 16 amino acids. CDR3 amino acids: CASSPRGSGRRGELFF. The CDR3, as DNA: TGTGCCAGCAGTCCTCGGGGTAGCGGGAGAAGGGGGGAGCTGTTTTTT.

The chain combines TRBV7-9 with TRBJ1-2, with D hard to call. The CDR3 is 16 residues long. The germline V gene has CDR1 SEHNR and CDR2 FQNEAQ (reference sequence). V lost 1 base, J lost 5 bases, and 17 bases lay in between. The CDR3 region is CASSLGGQPRIYGYTF. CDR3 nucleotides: TGTGCCAGCAGCTTAGGAGGGCAGCCCCGTATTTATGGCTACACCTTC.

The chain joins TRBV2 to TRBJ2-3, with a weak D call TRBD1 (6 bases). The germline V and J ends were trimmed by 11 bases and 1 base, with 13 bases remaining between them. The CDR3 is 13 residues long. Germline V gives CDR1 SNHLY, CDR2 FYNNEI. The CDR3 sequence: CAARDTGTDTQYF. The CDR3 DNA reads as TGTGCCGCCCGGGACACCGGCACAGATACGCAGTATTTT.

CDR3 protein: CASIGLAGTQYF. In DNA form, the CDR3 reads TGTGCCAGCATTGGACTAGCGGGGACCCAGTACTTC. The chain links TRBV6-1 to TRBJ2-5; 11 bases map to TRBD2. The CDR3 covers 12 residues. V was pared by 7 bases and J by 7 bases, with 2 bases of the junction left unmatched. Per germline, CDR1 MNHNS and CDR2 SASEGT.

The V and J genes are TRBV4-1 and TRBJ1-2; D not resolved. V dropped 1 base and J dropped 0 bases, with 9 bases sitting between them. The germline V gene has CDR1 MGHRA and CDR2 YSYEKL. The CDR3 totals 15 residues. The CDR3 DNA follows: TGCGCCAGCAGCCAAGTTGAGATTGCTAACTATGGCTACACCTTC. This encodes CASSQVEIANYGYTF.

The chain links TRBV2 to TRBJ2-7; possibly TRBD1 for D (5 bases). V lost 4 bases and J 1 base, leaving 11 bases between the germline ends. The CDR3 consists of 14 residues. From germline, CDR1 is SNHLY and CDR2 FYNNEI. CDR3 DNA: TGTGCCAGCAGTGGGGGCGCCCTATCCTACGAGCAGTACTTC. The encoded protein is CASSGGALSYEQYF.

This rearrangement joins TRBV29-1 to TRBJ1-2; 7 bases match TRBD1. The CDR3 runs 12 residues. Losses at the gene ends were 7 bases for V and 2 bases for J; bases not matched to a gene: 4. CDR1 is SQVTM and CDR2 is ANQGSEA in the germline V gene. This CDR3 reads CSGRQGNYGYTF. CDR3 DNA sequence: TGCAGCGGAAGACAGGGAAACTATGGCTACACCTTC. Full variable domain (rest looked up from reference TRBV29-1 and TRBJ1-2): SAVISQKPSRDICQRGTSLTIQCQVDSQVTMMFWYRQQPGQSLTLIATANQGSEATYESGFVIDKFPISRPNLTFSTLTVSNMSPEDSSIYLCSGRQGNYGYTFGSGTRLTVV.

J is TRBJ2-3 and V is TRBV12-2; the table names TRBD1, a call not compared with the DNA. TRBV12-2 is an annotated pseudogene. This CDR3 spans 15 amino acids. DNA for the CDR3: TGTGCAAGTCGCTTAGTCCCAAGGGGGCCAGATACGCAGTATTTT. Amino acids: CASRLVPRGPDTQYF.

The CDR3 DNA is TGTGCCAGCAGCTTCGTGGGACAGGGGTACGAGCAGTACTTC. Its protein is CASSFVGQGYEQYF. The rearrangement uses TRBV5-4 and TRBJ2-7; TRBD1 agrees at 10 bases. The CDR3 extends over 14 amino acids. Germline CDR1 and CDR2: SGHNT and YYREEE (reference sequence). The junction had 3 bases not matched to a gene; V was cut back by 2 bases and J by 4 bases. The complete variable domain, with remaining parts taken from reference TRBV5-4 and TRBJ2-7, reads ETGVTQSPTHLIKTRGQQVTLRCSSQSGHNTVSWYQQALGQGPQFIFQYYREEENGRGNFPPRFSGLQFPNYSSELNVNALELDDSALYLCASSFVGQGYEQYFGPGTRLTVT.

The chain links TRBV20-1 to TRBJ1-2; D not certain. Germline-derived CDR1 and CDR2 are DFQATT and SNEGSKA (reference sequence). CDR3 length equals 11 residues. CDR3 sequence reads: CTREGYYGYTF. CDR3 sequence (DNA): TGCACCCGAGAGGGTTACTATGGCTACACCTTC.

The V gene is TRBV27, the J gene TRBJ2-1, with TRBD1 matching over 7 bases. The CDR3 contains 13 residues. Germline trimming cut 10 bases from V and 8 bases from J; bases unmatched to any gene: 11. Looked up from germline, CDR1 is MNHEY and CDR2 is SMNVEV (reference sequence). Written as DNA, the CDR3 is TGTGCCACCTCCGACAGGGTTTACGATGAGCAGTTCTTC. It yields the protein CATSDRVYDEQFF.

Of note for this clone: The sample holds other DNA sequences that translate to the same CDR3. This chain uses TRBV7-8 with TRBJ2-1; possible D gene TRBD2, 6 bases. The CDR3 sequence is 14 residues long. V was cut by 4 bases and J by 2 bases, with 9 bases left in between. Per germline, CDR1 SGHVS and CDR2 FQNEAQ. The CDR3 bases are TGTGCCAGCAGCTCGTGGAGGGCCTACAATGAGCAGTTCTTC. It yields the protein CASSSWRAYNEQFF.